The 22 T cell receptor beta chains listed next were all sequenced from one sample in a study of CD8 T cells in ankylosing spondylitis. From the 5' RACE reads, TCRdb called clonotypes with MiXCR, one entry per CDR3 protein. The sample records 200,000 to 300,000 distinct CDR3 sequences, about 10% being singletons. Sample: blood, either unsorted or a sorted T cell fraction (not recorded which). Receptors originate from a male donor with ankylosing spondylitis or in good health (not recorded which).

This clonotype was seen many times. The rearrangement uses TRBV27 and TRBJ2-7, with D possibly called TRBD1 or TRBD2 (5 bases each). V was shortened by 2 bases and J by 2 bases, with 13 bases between the two germline ends. Germline loops: CDR1 MNHEY, CDR2 SMNVEV (reference sequence). This CDR3 is 15 amino acids long. CDR3: CASSLEGDGPYEQYF. DNA of the CDR3: TGTGCCAGCAGTTTAGAAGGGGACGGCCCCTACGAGCAGTACTTC.

This clonotype has a count of ten or more. The chain has TRBV5-1 and TRBJ1-1, with 8 bases fitting TRBD1. The length of the CDR3 is 15 residues. Germline CDR1 SGHRS, CDR2 YFSETQ. With V trimmed by 4 bases and J by 1 base, 6 bases remained unmatched. CDR3 sequence reads: CASSNLDRGNTEAFF. CDR3 sequence (DNA): TGCGCCAGCAGCAACTTAGACAGGGGGAACACTGAAGCTTTCTTT.

A note on this clonotype: A much larger clone differs by one base, so this may be a read error. This chain connects TRBV5-1 to TRBJ1-2, with unresolved D. CDR3 length: 15 amino acids. CDR1 is SGHRS and CDR2 is YFSETQ in the germline V gene. The chain's CDR3 is CANSLGSGGLYGYTF. The CDR3 DNA is TGCGCCAACAGCTTGGGTAGTGGTGGCCTCTATGGCTACACCTTC.

The J gene is TRBJ2-3, the V gene TRBV28; maybe TRBD1 (6 bases). With 5 bases removed from V and 2 bases from J, the gap between germline ends came to 11 bases. The CDR3 extends over 14 amino acids. Germline V lookup: CDR1 MDHEN, CDR2 SYDVKM. The CDR3 DNA is TGTGCCAGCAGTGACAGGCCAATCACAGATACGCAGTATTTT. It is translated as CASSDRPITDTQYF.

This clonotype was detected only a few times. The genes are TRBV5-1 and TRBJ2-5; D may match TRBD1 or TRBD2 (5 bases each). The V end lost 5 bases, the J end lost 4 bases, and 15 bases lay between the germline ends. The germline CDR1 and CDR2 sequences are SGHRS and YFSETQ. This CDR3 contains 14 residues. The DNA of the CDR3 is TGCGCCAGCAGTCCGAACCGAGGGGCAGAGACCCAGTACTTC. Encoded protein: CASSPNRGAETQYF.

The rearrangement joins TRBV28 to TRBJ1-5, with D perhaps TRBD1 (6 bases). Germline CDR1 MDHEN, CDR2 SYDVKM. The germline V and J ends were trimmed by 8 bases and 1 base, with 18 bases remaining between them. There are 16 residues in the CDR3. The CDR3 sequence: CASLIRGGESNQPQHF. The CDR3 DNA sequence: TGTGCCAGCTTAATTAGGGGGGGGGAAAGCAATCAGCCCCAGCATTTT.

This clonotype was observed at least ten times. This sequence joins TRBV11-2 and TRBJ2-7; 8 bases line up with TRBD1. V was pared by 0 bases and J by 3 bases, with 7 bases of the junction left unmatched. This CDR3 is 16 amino acids long. CDR1 and CDR2 (germline): SGHAT, FQNNGV. In DNA, the CDR3 is TGTGCCAGCAGCTTAGATCCGGGACAGGATTTCTACGAGCAGTACTTC. As protein: CASSLDPGQDFYEQYF.

This clonotype has a handful of counts. Likely a read error: the CDR3 ends without its conserved phenylalanine or tryptophan. No DNA is shown, since the ends of the CDR3 on it are uncertain; the CDR3 is the one TCRdb lists. The CDR3 sequence is CASSLISSI. The chain joins TRBV7-8 to TRBJ2-5. Germline V gives CDR1 SGHVS, CDR2 FQNEAQ. From its first to its last residue, the CDR3 has 9 amino acids.

This clonotype was seen many times. CDR3: CASRHYRGKPQHF. The CDR3 DNA is TGTGCCAGCAGGCACTACAGGGGTAAGCCCCAGCATTTT. The chain recombines TRBV5-8 with TRBJ1-5; 7 nucleotides match TRBD1. Germline CDR1 SGHTS, CDR2 YDEGEE. The CDR3 totals 13 residues. J lost 8 bases, V lost 5 bases, and 7 bases had no gene match.

In this sample, this clonotype turned up many times. The chain uses TRBV12-3 or TRBV12-4 and TRBJ1-1; D remains ambiguous. Trimming removed 5 bases from V and 1 base from J, with 8 bases in between. This CDR3 is built from 13 residues. The CDR3 nucleotides read TGTGCCAGCAGTGTTGTGAAGAACACTGAAGCTTTCTTT. Translated: CASSVVKNTEAFF.

This sequence joins TRBV5-6 and TRBJ1-1, with 11 bases lining up with TRBD1. Germline V gene sequence: CDR1 SGHDT, CDR2 YYEEEE. This CDR3 is 16 amino acids long. V gave up 1 base and J gave up 4 bases; unmatched junction bases: 6. The CDR3 region has the DNA TGTGCCAGCAGCTTGATGGGACAGGGGGTGGGCACTGAAGCTTTCTTT. Its translation: CASSLMGQGVGTEAFF.

The table lists this clonotype with many counts. The V gene is TRBV18, the J gene TRBJ2-2; unclear D gene. This CDR3 is built from 11 residues. Trimming stripped 2 bases from V and 9 bases from J, with 4 bases between. The germline V gene has CDR1 KGHSH and CDR2 LQKENI. The CDR3 here is CASSPARELFF. CDR3 bases: TGTGCCAGCTCACCAGCCCGGGAGCTGTTTTTT. Based on the CDR3 plus reference TRBV18 and TRBJ2-2, the full variable domain is NAGVMQNPRHLVRRRGQEARLRCSPMKGHSHVYWYRQLPEEGLKFMVYLQKENIIDESGMPKERFSAEFPKEGPSILRIQQVVRGDSAAYFCASSPARELFFGEGSRLTVL.

This clonotype was seen many times. The chain employs TRBV27 and TRBJ2-7; D is undetermined. The CDR3 sequence is 13 residues long. The V gene lost 3 bases and the J gene lost 3 bases, with 9 bases spanning the gap. Germline V gene data show CDR1 as MNHEY and CDR2 as SMNVEV (reference sequence). This CDR3 reads CASSLGSLYEQYF. DNA of the CDR3: TGTGCCAGCAGTTTGGGCAGCCTCTACGAGCAGTACTTC.

This clonotype has at least ten counts. The CDR3 loop reads CASSLSGVDTDTQYF. The CDR3, as DNA: TGTGCCAGCAGCTTGTCAGGGGTTGACACAGATACGCAGTATTTT. The V call is TRBV11-1, the J call TRBJ2-3, with a possible D match to TRBD1 (6 bases). Germline CDR1 is SGHAT and CDR2 is FQDESV (reference sequence). Trimming took off 3 bases at V and 2 bases at J, with 12 bases between the two ends. The CDR3 has 15 residues. Full variable domain (rest looked up from reference TRBV11-1 and TRBJ2-3): EAEVAQSPRYKITEKSQAVAFWCDPISGHATLYWYRQILGQGPELLVQFQDESVVDDSQLPKDRFSAERLKGVDSTLKIQPAELGDSAMYLCASSLSGVDTDTQYFGPGTRLTVL.

Comment on this clonotype: A read error may explain this, as a much larger clone is one base away. This chain connects TRBV20-1 to TRBJ2-2; 11 nucleotides line up with TRBD2. Germline CDR1 is DFQATT and CDR2 is SNEGSKA (reference sequence). The CDR3 runs 18 residues. In DNA form, the CDR3 reads TGCAGTGCTAGGACGGGACTAGCGGTTCCTCCGAACACCGGGGGGCTGTTTTTT. Amino acids: CSARTGLAVPPNTGGLFF.

This clonotype was seen only a few times. The chain links TRBV20-1 to TRBJ2-5; 12 positions agree with TRBD2. The CDR3 has 15 residues. Germline V lookup: CDR1 DFQATT, CDR2 SNEGSKA (reference sequence). The trim removed 6 bases at V and 0 bases at J, leaving 5 bases unmatched. Written as DNA, the CDR3 is TGCAGTGCAGGAGGACTAGCGGGGTACCAAGAGACCCAGTACTTC. Residues: CSAGGLAGYQETQYF.

This clonotype was seen at least ten times. V and J are TRBV11-2 and TRBJ2-5; 8 bases are a match to TRBD1. Germline lookup yields CDR1 SGHAT and CDR2 FQNNGV. This CDR3 is built from 13 residues. The V segment lost 5 bases and the J segment 3 bases; nucleotides outside the gene matches: 2. The CDR3 loop reads CASSQDREETQYF. The CDR3 DNA sequence: TGTGCCAGCAGCCAGGACAGGGAAGAGACCCAGTACTTC.

This clonotype has at least ten counts. The chain combines TRBV7-8 with TRBJ2-1; weak D call: TRBD2 (6 bases). The V gene lost 4 bases and the J gene lost 11 bases, with 12 bases spanning the gap. Germline V CDR1 and CDR2: SGHVS, FQNEAQ. The CDR3 sequence is 12 residues long. CDR3 in amino acids: CASSSREFKQFF. In DNA form, the CDR3 reads TGTGCCAGCAGCTCTCGGGAGTTTAAGCAGTTCTTC.

The gene calls are TRBV12-3 or TRBV12-4 and TRBJ2-3; D not certain. The V end lost 6 bases, the J end lost 2 bases, and 12 bases lay between the germline ends. CDR3 size: 14 residues. The CDR3 here is CASRAGPNTDTQYF. CDR3 nucleotides: TGTGCCAGCAGGGCCGGGCCAAACACAGATACGCAGTATTTT.

This clonotype was recorded many times. This rearrangement joins TRBV28 to TRBJ2-5, with no clear D. V lost 1 base and J lost 0, with 12 bases in between. The V gene's germline CDR1 is MDHEN and CDR2 SYDVKM. The CDR3 length is 16 residues. As DNA, the CDR3 is TGTGCCAGCAGTTTATTGGGCAGCCAGTACCAAGAGACCCAGTACTTC. Translation: CASSLLGSQYQETQYF. Variable domain in full (rest from reference TRBV28 and TRBJ2-5): DVKVTQSSRYLVKRTGEKVFLECVQDMDHENMFWYRQDPGLGLRLIYFSYDVKMKEKGDIPEGYSVSREKKERFSLILESASTNQTSMYLCASSLLGSQYQETQYFGPGTRLLVL.

This clonotype was detected ten times or more. This chain joins TRBV20-1 and TRBJ1-1, with D perhaps TRBD1 (5 bases). The germline V gene encodes CDR1 DFQATT and CDR2 SNEGSKA (reference sequence). The CDR3 sequence is 13 residues long. V lost 1 base and J 11 bases, leaving 17 bases between the germline ends. CDR3: CSARGRGEGNAFF. In nucleotides, the CDR3 is TGCAGTGCTAGAGGACGGGGGGAGGGGAATGCTTTCTTT.

This clonotype was seen at least ten times. This chain connects TRBV20-1 to TRBJ2-2; D is uncertain. Germline CDR1 DFQATT, CDR2 SNEGSKA (reference sequence). The germline V and J ends were trimmed by 2 bases and 6 bases, with 10 bases remaining between them. The CDR3 sequence is 13 residues long. The CDR3 DNA sequence: TGCAGTGCTAGACCGATAGAACCCGGGGAGCTGTTTTTT. Residues: CSARPIEPGELFF.